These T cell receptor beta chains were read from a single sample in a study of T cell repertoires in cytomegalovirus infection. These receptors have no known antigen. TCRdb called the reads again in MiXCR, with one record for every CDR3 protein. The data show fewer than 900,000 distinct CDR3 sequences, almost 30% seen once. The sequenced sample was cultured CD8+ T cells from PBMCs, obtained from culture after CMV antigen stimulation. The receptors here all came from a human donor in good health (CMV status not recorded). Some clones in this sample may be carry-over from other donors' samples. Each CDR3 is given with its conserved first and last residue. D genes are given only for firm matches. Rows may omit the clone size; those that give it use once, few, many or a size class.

CASSPGTGVGWSTDTQYF TRBJ2-3 few TRBV6-1 NA
CAISLQGRLHF TRBJ1-6 NA TRBV10-3 NA
CSARTGEYGYTF TRBJ1-2 NA TRBV20-1 TRBD1
CASSQEWGGLETQYF TRBJ2-5 NA TRBV3-1 TRBD2
CASSLGRDRVNQPQHF TRBJ1-5 NA TRBV7-8 TRBD1
CASSESPEGPASGQPQHF TRBJ1-5 NA TRBV6-1 NA
CASSLWNMNTEAFF TRBJ1-1 NA TRBV27 NA
CASSLRMGHQEQYF TRBJ2-7 few TRBV7-6 NA
CASSLWTGNTGELFF TRBJ2-2 few TRBV6-5 TRBD1
CAIHRTYTGELFF TRBJ2-2 NA TRBV2 NA
CASSLGQGAPGNTIYF TRBJ1-3 many TRBV7-8 TRBD1
CASSIGFRDTQYF TRBJ2-3 few TRBV12-3/TRBV12-4 NA
CAIRGKEPTGTDTQYF TRBJ2-3 few TRBV10-3 NA
CASSQETGPKPQHF TRBJ1-5 once TRBV4-3 TRBD1
CASPTGPGYTF TRBJ1-2 many TRBV7-2 NA